This T cell receptor (beta chain) was sequenced for a study of early T cells in non-severe SARS-CoV-2 infection. Background on the study: RNA in bulk from unsorted whole blood was sequenced, and chains were unpaired. Study-level results: Clonotype matching in VDJdb favored anti-spike CD8 responses and did not capture private and CD4 specificities.

The TCR library protocol was used to attach unique molecular identifiers. These identifiers were attached to individual cDNA molecules. From the 5' RACE reads, TCRdb called clonotypes with MiXCR, one entry per CDR3 protein. The sample yields 65,000 to 85,000 distinct CDR3 sequences, approximately 11% seen once. As to this clonotype: What it recognizes is unknown. The junction departs from germline at one end; a sequencing error may be responsible.

The sequenced sample was whole blood, obtained at baseline. The receptor was derived from an adult who was a healthcare worker with PCR-confirmed SARS-CoV-2 infection or an uninfected control (not recorded which).

CDR3 sequence reads: CASSMMPGQTDF. CDR3 DNA: TGTGCCAGCAGCATGATGCCGGGACAGACGGACTTC. The chain employs TRBV28 and TRBJ2-7; 7 nucleotides align to TRBD1. Looked up from germline, CDR1 is MDHEN and CDR2 is SYDVKM. The CDR3 is 12 residues long.